One and the same sample provided the 21 T cell receptor beta chains below, sequenced in a study of PD-L1 blockade in urothelial cancer. Repertoires were generated with immunoSEQ multiplex PCR, while TCRdb's copy carries only in-frame clones and drops some. The data show around 41,000 clones, with roughly four fifths seen just once and over 13% held by the top ten. Time point noted: peripheral blood 6 weeks after treatment start. This material consisted of PBMCs, taken around atezolizumab (anti-PD-L1) treatment. The receptors come from a man between 60 and 75 years old with urothelial cancer.

This sequence joins TRBV4-2 and TRBJ1-6; no reliable D call. Germline CDR1 and CDR2: LGHNA and YNFKEQ. Trimming took 2 bases from V and 5 from J, leaving 7 bases between them. The CDR3 spans 14 residues. Written as DNA, the CDR3 is TGTGCCAGCAGCCAACCCTCTGATAATTCACCCCTCCACTTT. It specifies CASSQPSDNSPLHF.

This sequence joins TRBV5-4 and TRBJ1-1; 10 bases are shared with TRBD1. The trim removed 5 bases at V and 3 bases at J, leaving 4 bases unmatched. This CDR3 comprises 14 residues. Germline V CDR1 and CDR2: SGHNT, YYREEE (reference sequence). The CDR3 protein is CASRGDRGDTEAFF. DNA for the CDR3: TGTGCCAGCAGGGGGGACAGGGGTGACACTGAAGCTTTCTTT.

The rearrangement links TRBV5-4 to TRBJ2-5; 9 bases line up with TRBD1. CDR1 SGHNT and CDR2 YYREEE come from the germline V gene (reference sequence). The CDR3 has 16 amino acids. The ends lost 0 bases at V and 5 bases at J; junction bases unmatched: 8. The CDR3 sequence is CASSLGPGQGSETQYF. The CDR3 nucleotides are TGTGCCAGCAGCTTGGGGCCGGGACAGGGATCGGAGACCCAGTACTTC.

V is TRBV6-1 and J is TRBJ2-1, with 7 bases that match TRBD1. The junction had 6 bases not matched to a gene; V was cut back by 4 bases and J by 6 bases. CDR3 size: 14 residues. The germline V gene encodes CDR1 MNHNS and CDR2 SASEGT. The CDR3 DNA follows: TGTGCCAGCAGTGGGGGGACAGAGTCCAATGAGCAGTTCTTC. Protein: CASSGGTESNEQFF.

This chain joins TRBV19 and TRBJ1-5; a possible D gene is TRBD1 (5 bases). This CDR3 spans 16 amino acids. V dropped 1 base and J dropped 4 bases, with 14 bases sitting between them. CDR1 LNHDA and CDR2 SQIVND come from the germline V gene (reference sequence). In DNA form, the CDR3 reads TGTGCCAGTAGTATAGGGGGCGAAGGCCTGAATCAGCCCCAGCATTTT. Amino acid sequence: CASSIGGEGLNQPQHF.

A note on this clone: The conserved phenylalanine or tryptophan normally closing the CDR3 is absent here, so this likely arose from a read error. Because the CDR3's place on the DNA is in doubt, the DNA is left out and the CDR3 is given as listed by TCRdb. V is TRBV11-3 and J is TRBJ1-2; the tabulated D call, TRBD1, remains unverified against the DNA. The CDR3 region is 8 residues in length, termini included. CDR1 and CDR2 from the germline V gene are SGHNT and YENEEA. The CDR3 loop is CASRYLQA.

The genes are TRBV30 and TRBJ1-3, with D unresolved. Trimming stripped 0 bases from V and 0 bases from J, with 6 bases between. This CDR3 spans 14 amino acids. Germline lookup yields CDR1 GTSNPN and CDR2 SVGIG (reference sequence). This CDR3 is CAWSVAGSGNTIYF. The CDR3 coding sequence is TGTGCCTGGAGTGTAGCAGGCTCTGGAAACACCATATATTTT.

The DNA of the CDR3 is TGTGCCAGCTCACAGGAGACAGGGAGCTACAATGAGCAGTTCTTC. This gives the protein CASSQETGSYNEQFF. J is TRBJ2-1 and V is TRBV18, with 7 bases aligning to TRBD1. This CDR3 spans 15 amino acids. CDR1 is KGHSH, CDR2 LQKENI, per germline. With 4 bases clipped from V and 3 bases from J, the junction kept 6 bases outside the gene matches. Based on the CDR3 plus reference TRBV18 and TRBJ2-1, the full variable domain is NAGVMQNPRHLVRRRGQEARLRCSPMKGHSHVYWYRQLPEEGLKFMVYLQKENIIDESGMPKERFSAEFPKEGPSILRIQQVVRGDSAAYFCASSQETGSYNEQFFGPGTRLTVL.

V usage is TRBV4-2 and J usage is TRBJ2-1, with 7 positions matching TRBD2. The trim removed 4 bases at V and 6 bases at J, leaving 15 bases unmatched. Germline V lookup: CDR1 LGHNA, CDR2 YNFKEQ. CDR3 length: 17 amino acids. CDR3 in DNA: TGTGCCAGCAGCCGAAAGCGGGGCGGGGGAATATCCAATGAGCAGTTCTTC. Amino acid sequence: CASSRKRGGGISNEQFF.

The gene calls are TRBV7-6 and TRBJ2-3; 13 nucleotides agree with TRBD2. Losses at the gene ends were 5 bases for V and 4 bases for J; bases not matched to a gene: 3. Germline lookup yields CDR1 SGHVS and CDR2 FNYEAQ. CDR3 size: 15 residues. The CDR3: CASSGGTSGADTQYF. CDR3 DNA: TGTGCCAGCAGCGGTGGGACTAGCGGGGCAGATACGCAGTATTTT.

This chain connects TRBV27 to TRBJ1-4; D is perhaps TRBD1 (5 bases). Looked up from germline, CDR1 is MNHEY and CDR2 is SMNVEV (reference sequence). This CDR3 is 15 amino acids long. Trimming pared 2 bases from V and 6 bases from J, leaving 13 bases between. The CDR3 region has the DNA TGTGCCAGCAGTTTAGGGAGGGACGTGGATGAAAAACTGTTTTTT. Translating gives CASSLGRDVDEKLFF.

This chain connects TRBV7-9 to TRBJ2-1, with D hard to call. V was shortened by 5 bases and J by 2 bases, with 4 bases between the two germline ends. The germline CDR1 and CDR2 sequences are SEHNR and FQNEAQ (reference sequence). This CDR3 spans 12 amino acids. In nucleotides, the CDR3 is TGTGCCAGCAGCCCTGCCTACAATGAGCAGTTCTTC. The encoded protein is CASSPAYNEQFF.

The chain combines TRBV6-6 with TRBJ2-5, with D hard to call. This CDR3 region has 14 residues. From germline, CDR1 is MNHNY and CDR2 SVGAGI (reference sequence). V lost 1 base and J lost 0, with 6 bases in between. The CDR3 loop reads CASSYLTNQETQYF. CDR3 nucleotide sequence: TGTGCCAGCAGTTACTTGACAAACCAAGAGACCCAGTACTTC.

The V call is TRBV11-2, the J call TRBJ1-6, with 7 bases that match TRBD1. V gave up 5 bases and J gave up 10 bases; unmatched junction bases: 23. The V gene's germline CDR1 is SGHAT and CDR2 FQNNGV. The CDR3 spans 19 residues. CDR3 sequence (DNA): TGTGCCAGCAGCCACTTTCGCCGGACAGGCAGGGGAGGAGGGTCACCCCTCCACTTT. Protein product: CASSHFRRTGRGGGSPLHF. Drawing the rest from reference TRBV11-2 and TRBJ1-6, the complete variable domain is EAGVAQSPRYKIIEKRQSVAFWCNPISGHATLYWYQQILGQGPKLLIQFQNNGVVDDSQLPKDRFSAERLKGVDSTLKIQPAKLEDSAVYLCASSHFRRTGRGGGSPLHFGNGTRLTVT.

This chain joins TRBV6-1 and TRBJ1-6; 9 bases are a match to TRBD1. This CDR3 is 14 amino acids long. With V trimmed by 5 bases and J by 7 bases, 3 bases remained unmatched. Germline CDR1 and CDR2: MNHNS and SASEGT. Here the CDR3 DNA reads TGTGCCAGCAGTTCCGGGACAGGGAATTCACCCCTCCACTTT. Translating it yields CASSSGTGNSPLHF.

The rearrangement links TRBV28 to TRBJ2-1; D unclear. V was clipped by 7 bases and J by 7 bases, with 8 bases between them. The length of the CDR3 is 11 residues. CDR1 and CDR2 from the germline V gene are MDHEN and SYDVKM. As DNA, the CDR3 is TGTGCCAGCAAGACTGGAAATGAGCAGTTCTTC. Its translation is CASKTGNEQFF.

The CDR3 coding sequence is TGCGCCAGCAGCCAAGATCCAGGGGGCGCCTATGGCTACACCTTC. Its translation: CASSQDPGGAYGYTF. The rearrangement links TRBV4-1 to TRBJ1-2; TRBD1 aligns across 8 bases. The V and J ends lost 0 bases and 4 bases, in that order; junction bases with no gene match: 4. This CDR3 has 15 amino acids. The germline CDR1 and CDR2 sequences are MGHRA and YSYEKL.

This clone was picked up one time. The chain joins TRBV28 to TRBJ2-1, with 9 bases aligning to TRBD1. Losses at the gene ends were 7 bases for V and 7 bases for J; bases not matched to a gene: 11. The CDR3 loop spans 15 amino acids. The germline V gene has CDR1 MDHEN and CDR2 SYDVKM. This chain's CDR3 is CASKTQGQGSNEQFF. Here the CDR3 DNA reads TGTGCCAGCAAAACCCAGGGACAGGGTAGTAATGAGCAGTTCTTC.

The V call is TRBV19, the J call TRBJ1-2; TRBD1 agrees at 9 bases. Germline assignment: CDR1 LNHDA and CDR2 SQIVND (reference sequence). The CDR3 length is 15 residues. V was pared by 5 bases and J by 2 bases, with 6 bases of the junction left unmatched. CDR3 loop: CASSPPGQGNYGYTF. Here the CDR3 DNA reads TGTGCCAGTAGTCCACCGGGACAGGGAAACTATGGCTACACCTTC.

The chain couples TRBV7-2 to TRBJ2-3; 10 bases fit TRBD2. The germline CDR1 and CDR2 sequences are SGHTA and FQGNSA. The CDR3 covers 17 residues. The ends lost 2 bases at V and 0 bases at J; junction bases unmatched: 5. The DNA for the CDR3 is TGTGCCAGCAGCTTAAGAGTAGCGGGGGGAAGCACAGATACGCAGTATTTT. It yields the protein CASSLRVAGGSTDTQYF.

The chain recombines TRBV18 with TRBJ2-2; no clear D. The germline V gene encodes CDR1 KGHSH and CDR2 LQKENI. The CDR3 runs to 15 residues. With 2 bases removed from V and 5 bases from J, the gap between germline ends came to 12 bases. In nucleotides, the CDR3 is TGTGCCAGCTCACCAGCCGCGTCGAGTACCGGGGAGCTGTTTTTT. This codes for CASSPAASSTGELFF.